The 29 T cell receptor beta chains presented below share a single source sample, sequenced in a study of vaccination effects on CD4 cells after COVID-19. Ahead of sequencing, the ViraFEST assay grew antigen-specific CD4+ T cells using viral peptide pools. Following culture for around 10 days, CD4+ T cells were isolated. Sometime from March through December 2020, the person acquired a SARS-CoV-2 infection that PCR confirmed. Produced via immunoSEQ multiplex PCR; TCRdb's table is partial and in-frame only. The sample gives under 25,000 clones, under 75% of which show up once; approximately 40% is in the top ten. These receptors' targets are unknown. The sequencing used CD4+ T cells from PBMCs cultured with a peptide pool, collected before COVID-19 vaccination. The source of these receptors is a human donor who had a prior SARS-CoV-2 infection.

The chain employs TRBV6-4 and TRBJ1-1, with 8 bases matching TRBD1. The CDR3 runs to 18 residues. The junction had 12 bases not matched to a gene; V was cut back by 2 bases and J by 1 base. Per the germline V gene, CDR1 is MRHNA and CDR2 is SNTAGT. CDR3 DNA: TGTGCCAGCAGTGACCCTGTCGGCGGGACAGGAACGAACACTGAAGCTTTCTTT. Protein: CASSDPVGGTGTNTEAFF.

In its sample, this clone was seen once. The V gene is TRBV18, the J gene TRBJ2-3; the D gene is possibly TRBD2 (7 bases). Germline-derived CDR1 and CDR2 are KGHSH and LQKENI. V shed 0 bases and J shed 4 bases, with 14 bases lying between them. This CDR3 region has 16 residues. The CDR3 DNA follows: TGTGCCAGCTCACCACCGCTGGGGGGGCGTTCAGATACGCAGTATTTT. The encoded protein is CASSPPLGGRSDTQYF.

This chain connects TRBV4-2 to TRBJ2-1, with 12 bases lining up with TRBD2. CDR3 size: 16 residues. V dropped 0 bases and J dropped 7; count of bases not matched to a gene: 4. Germline values: CDR1 LGHNA, CDR2 YNFKEQ. The CDR3 protein is CASSQDVTSGRNEQFF. In nucleotides, the CDR3 is TGTGCCAGCAGCCAAGACGTCACTAGCGGGAGGAATGAGCAGTTCTTC.

The rearrangement links TRBV10-3 to TRBJ2-5, with TRBD2 matching over 12 bases. Per the germline V gene, CDR1 is ENHRY and CDR2 is SYGVKD. This CDR3 region has 14 residues. Trimming removed 2 bases from V and 5 bases from J; junction bases left unmatched: 0. The CDR3 DNA reads as TGTGCCATCAGTGAGACTAGCGGGGGGGAGACCCAGTACTTC. It encodes CAISETSGGETQYF.

This chain links TRBV2 with TRBJ2-1; D is possibly TRBD1 or TRBD2 (5 bases each). The length of the CDR3 is 14 residues. Germline-derived CDR1 and CDR2 are SNHLY and FYNNEI. V gave up 7 bases and J gave up 2 bases, with 12 bases separating them. The CDR3 DNA reads as TGTGCCAGCACGGGGCGGACGGCCTACAATGAGCAGTTCTTC. Translation gives CASTGRTAYNEQFF.

This clone occurred once. This rearrangement joins TRBV20-1 to TRBJ1-4; D unclear. V was pared by 4 bases and J by 5 bases, with 5 bases between. Germline CDR1 DFQATT, CDR2 SNEGSKA (reference sequence). This CDR3 spans 11 amino acids. In DNA form, the CDR3 reads TGCAGTGCTATGGGAAATGAAAAACTGTTTTTT. Encoded protein: CSAMGNEKLFF.

The genes are TRBV19 and TRBJ1-2; weak D call: TRBD1 (6 bases). Trimming left V 4 bases short and J 4 bases short, with 22 bases between. Germline V gene data show CDR1 as LNHDA and CDR2 as SQIVND (reference sequence). This CDR3 is 17 amino acids long. The CDR3 nucleotides are TGTGCCAGTAGTACGCCCTCCCCGGGCAGGGACACCTATGGCTACACCTTC. It specifies CASSTPSPGRDTYGYTF.

The genes are TRBV5-8 and TRBJ2-5; D perhaps matches TRBD1 (6 bases). V was pared by 1 base and J by 2 bases, with 18 bases between. The CDR3 has 17 residues. CDR1 SGHTS and CDR2 YDEGEE come from the germline V gene. DNA of the CDR3: TGTGCCAGCAGCTTGTTCACCACAGGGATGCTACAAGAGACCCAGTACTTC. Translated: CASSLFTTGMLQETQYF.

The chain carries TRBV28 and TRBJ1-1, with TRBD1 matching 7 bases. CDR1 MDHEN and CDR2 SYDVKM come from the germline V gene. The V segment lost 6 bases and the J segment 5 bases; nucleotides outside the gene matches: 9. This CDR3 spans 14 amino acids. CDR3 DNA sequence: TGTGCCAGCAGGATTGACAGGGTAAGGACTGAAGCTTTCTTT. Protein sequence: CASRIDRVRTEAFF.

The V call is TRBV7-3, the J call TRBJ2-7; no firm D call. Deletions cut 3 bases from V and 2 bases from J, with 8 bases between. The CDR3 covers 13 residues. CDR1 is SGHTA and CDR2 is FQGTGA in the germline V gene. CDR3 residues: CASSLGDTYEQYF. The CDR3 nucleotides are TGTGCCAGCAGCTTGGGTGACACCTACGAGCAGTACTTC.

The chain combines TRBV15 with TRBJ1-4, with D tentatively TRBD1 (5 bases). Trimming took off 4 bases at V and 0 bases at J, with 9 bases between the two ends. Germline CDR1 and CDR2: LNHNV and YYDKDF (reference sequence). The CDR3 runs to 15 residues. The chain's CDR3 is CATSTEGATNEKLFF. The CDR3 bases are TGTGCCACCAGCACCGAAGGGGCAACTAATGAAAAACTGTTTTTT.

The chain is built from TRBV6-5 and TRBJ2-1; possibly TRBD2 for D (6 bases). Deletions cut 5 bases from V and 4 bases from J, with 12 bases between. The CDR3 extends over 14 amino acids. Germline V gene data show CDR1 as MNHEY and CDR2 as SVGAGI. Here the CDR3 reads CASSLGTHYNEQFF. The CDR3, as DNA: TGTGCCAGCAGTCTCGGGACTCATTACAATGAGCAGTTCTTC.

The rearrangement uses TRBV7-2 and TRBJ2-7, with 11 bases aligning to TRBD2. Germline V gives CDR1 SGHTA, CDR2 FQGNSA. V lost 3 bases to trimming and J lost 1 base; unmatched junction nucleotides: 5. The CDR3 length is 16 residues. The CDR3 DNA reads as TGTGCCAGCAGCTTCTTCACTAGCGGGAGATCCTACGAGCAGTACTTC. Translating it yields CASSFFTSGRSYEQYF.

This clone was seen a single time. V gene TRBV10-3 combines with J gene TRBJ2-3; TRBD1 or TRBD2 may be the D gene (6 bases each). With 8 bases removed from V and 9 bases from J, the gap between germline ends came to 30 bases. CDR3 length equals 17 residues. Germline V lookup: CDR1 ENHRY, CDR2 SYGVKD. CDR3 region: CAIRRDTVGAALGTQYF. DNA for the CDR3: TGTGCCATCCGGCGGGACACGGTAGGGGCCGCGTTAGGGACGCAGTATTTT.

The rearrangement uses TRBV5-1 and TRBJ2-7, with D tentatively TRBD2 (7 bases). Trimming cost V 2 bases and J 4 bases, with 13 bases left between them. Germline loops: CDR1 SGHRS, CDR2 YFSETQ. The CDR3 is 14 amino acids. The CDR3 loop is CASSFTRGGYEQYF. The CDR3 nucleotides read TGCGCCAGCAGCTTCACCAGGGGAGGGTACGAGCAGTACTTC.

This clone was found a few times. CDR3 in amino acids: CASSTDPGGEQYF. As DNA, the CDR3 is TGTGCCAGCAGCACGGACCCGGGGGGAGAGCAGTACTTC. The V and J genes are TRBV9 and TRBJ2-7, with TRBD2 matching over 7 bases. V lost 4 bases, J lost 7 bases, and 8 bases stayed unmatched. The CDR3 runs 13 residues. Germline V lookup: CDR1 SGDLS, CDR2 YYNGEE.

This chain joins TRBV30 and TRBJ1-1; no definite D call. Germline values: CDR1 GTSNPN, CDR2 SVGIG (reference sequence). Between the trimmed V and J ends, which lost 1 base and 7 bases, there was a span of 13 bases. The CDR3 runs to 13 residues. CDR3 loop: CAWSEGLEGEAFF. The CDR3 region has the DNA TGTGCCTGGAGTGAGGGCCTCGAGGGTGAAGCTTTCTTT.

The V and J genes are TRBV20-1 and TRBJ2-1, with D possibly being TRBD1 or TRBD2 (5 bases each). Germline-derived CDR1 and CDR2 are DFQATT and SNEGSKA (reference sequence). The CDR3 spans 11 residues. The V end was cut by 8 bases, the J end by 6 bases, with 11 bases between. The DNA for the CDR3 is TGCAGTCCATGGGACCGCAATGAGCAGTTCTTC. It codes for CSPWDRNEQFF.

CDR3 bases: TGTGCCAGCAGCTTGTTACCAGGGAACCAAGAGACCCAGTACTTC. This gives the protein CASSLLPGNQETQYF. The rearrangement joins TRBV5-4 to TRBJ2-5; TRBD1 is a possible D gene (5 bases). Germline CDR1 SGHNT, CDR2 YYREEE (reference sequence). The V gene lost 1 base and the J gene lost 0 bases, with 10 bases spanning the gap. The CDR3 covers 15 residues.

This clone was picked up a small number of times. The CDR3 DNA is TGTGCCAGCAGTGATAGGGATATGAACACTGAAGCTTTCTTT. Translated: CASSDRDMNTEAFF. This chain links TRBV2 with TRBJ1-1, with D hard to call. Trimming pared 3 bases from V and 0 bases from J, leaving 8 bases between. CDR3 length equals 14 residues. Germline V gives CDR1 SNHLY, CDR2 FYNNEI.

V and J are TRBV29-1 and TRBJ1-4; D unclear. CDR3 length: 13 amino acids. Germline lookup yields CDR1 SQVTM and CDR2 ANQGSEA. Trimming removed 4 bases at V and 8 bases at J, with 14 bases between. CDR3 region: CSVGGKGGEKLFF. The CDR3 DNA follows: TGCAGCGTTGGTGGCAAGGGTGGGGAAAAACTGTTTTTT.

The V call is TRBV21-1, the J call TRBJ2-7; whether TRBD2, the table's D call, matches the DNA was not checked. TRBV21-1 is noted as a pseudogene. The CDR3 loop spans 14 amino acids. The CDR3 DNA is TGTGCCAGCAGCAAGGGACTAGCGGCTTACGAGCAGTACTTC. Protein sequence: CASSKGLAAYEQYF.

The V gene is TRBV2, the J gene TRBJ2-7, with 8 bases lining up with TRBD2. After removal of 2 bases from V and 3 bases from J, the junction contained 6 bases not matched to a gene. This CDR3 is 15 amino acids long. Germline-derived CDR1 and CDR2 are SNHLY and FYNNEI. CDR3 sequence (DNA): TGTGCCAGCAGTGAACAACTAGCGGTTAACTACGAGCAGTACTTC. It encodes CASSEQLAVNYEQYF.

J is TRBJ1-5 and V is TRBV6-5; D gene uncertain. The CDR3 is 14 amino acids. Trimming stripped 0 bases from V and 2 bases from J, with 5 bases between. The germline V gene encodes CDR1 MNHEY and CDR2 SVGAGI. CDR3 bases: TGTGCCAGCAGTTACTCGGGCCGCAATCAGCCCCAGCATTTT. Protein product: CASSYSGRNQPQHF.

The rearrangement uses TRBV5-6 and TRBJ2-1; D remains unclear. The germline gives CDR1 SGHDT, CDR2 YYEEEE. The CDR3 sequence is 12 residues long. Trimming stripped 1 base from V and 3 bases from J, with 2 bases between. Here the CDR3 reads CASSLIYNEQFF. CDR3 nucleotides: TGTGCCAGCAGCTTGATCTACAATGAGCAGTTCTTC.

This chain connects TRBV2 to TRBJ1-5; D unresolved. This CDR3 region has 14 residues. The V end lost 3 bases, the J end lost 4 bases, and 10 bases lay between the germline ends. Per the germline V gene, CDR1 is SNHLY and CDR2 is FYNNEI. CDR3 amino acids: CASSDVSANQPQHF. The CDR3 nucleotides read TGTGCCAGCAGTGATGTGTCAGCAAATCAGCCCCAGCATTTT.

This clone was detected a few times. The chain carries TRBV27 and TRBJ2-7; D possibly corresponds to TRBD2 (6 bases). Germline lookup yields CDR1 MNHEY and CDR2 SMNVEV (reference sequence). The CDR3 contains 16 residues. Trimming cost V 5 bases and J 5 bases, with 22 bases left between them. CDR3 nucleotide sequence: TGTGCCAGCAGTCCCCGCGGAGGGCGGGTTCCCCACGAGCAGTACTTC. Encoded protein: CASSPRGGRVPHEQYF.

CDR3 sequence (DNA): TGTGCCAGCAGCTTATCCGCAGCGGGGGGTAGTTATGAGCAGTTCTTC. It codes for CASSLSAAGGSYEQFF. The chain is built from TRBV7-2 and TRBJ2-1; 9 nucleotides align to TRBD2. From germline, CDR1 is SGHTA and CDR2 FQGNSA. Germline trimming cut 2 bases from V and 8 bases from J; bases unmatched to any gene: 10. The CDR3 loop spans 16 amino acids.

The chain uses TRBV3-1 (or the pseudogene TRBV3-2) and TRBJ1-6; D gene unclear. V lost 4 bases to trimming and J lost 7 bases, with 17 bases between them. This CDR3 region has 16 residues. CDR1 is LGHDT, CDR2 YNNKEL, per germline (reference sequence). As DNA, the CDR3 is TGTGCCAGCAGCCCCCGAGGCGGCCGCCACAATTCACCCCTCCACTTT. It encodes CASSPRGGRHNSPLHF.